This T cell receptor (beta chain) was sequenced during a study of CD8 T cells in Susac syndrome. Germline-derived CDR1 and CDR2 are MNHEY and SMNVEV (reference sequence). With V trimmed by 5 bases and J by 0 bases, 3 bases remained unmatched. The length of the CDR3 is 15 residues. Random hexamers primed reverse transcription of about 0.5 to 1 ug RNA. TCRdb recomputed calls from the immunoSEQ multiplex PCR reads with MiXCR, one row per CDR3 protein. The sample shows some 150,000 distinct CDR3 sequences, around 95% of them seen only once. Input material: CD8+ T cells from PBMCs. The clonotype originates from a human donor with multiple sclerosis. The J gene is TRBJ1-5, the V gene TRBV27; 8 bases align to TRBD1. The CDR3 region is CASSGQGYSNQPQHF. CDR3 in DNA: TGTGCCAGCAGTGGACAGGGATATAGCAATCAGCCCCAGCATTTT.